These T cell receptor beta chains were read from a single sample in a study of OX40 agonist ivuxolimab in advanced cancers. Clones were read by immunoSEQ multiplex PCR, and TCRdb kept only the in-frame ones, dropping some. The sample lists under 25,000 clones; around four fifths were seen once. Here the sequenced sample was CD4+ or CD8+ T cells sorted from blood, taken in a trial of the OX40 agonist ivuxolimab. The receptors derive from an adult with an advanced solid tumor such as melanoma, head and neck, liver or kidney cancer. Both conserved end residues are part of each CDR3. D genes are given only for firm matches. Clone size is shown for a subset of rows, as once, few, many or a class of expanded clone.

cdr3_aa clone_size d_call v_call
CASTQGLAGIYNEQFF few TRBD2 TRBV28
CASSLSFAGSKTQYF . . TRBV27
CASSSGGTGEKLFF . . TRBV13
CASSIAGGPRETQYF . TRBD2 TRBV4-3
CASSIISGYSYNEQFF . TRBD2 TRBV19
CASGVGQMNTEAFF once . TRBV27
CASSGGLGSNTQYF . . TRBV9
CASSFLREGGETQYF once TRBD2 TRBV27
CSVGNTEAFF . . TRBV29-1
CASSLWRMNTEAFF . . TRBV27
CASSLSNRGLGGTTNEKLFF . . TRBV27
CASSQGAQGYEQYF . . TRBV4-2
CASRLSSGNTIYF . . TRBV28
CASSRVGGTLSYEQYF once . TRBV7-2
CASGLAEREDPYEQYF . TRBD2 TRBV5-1
CASSPPKTGDTEAFF . TRBD1 TRBV19
CASSLMRGGNQPQHF . . TRBV28
CSVELGVKDGYTF . . TRBV29-1
CASSQVRGTEAFF . . TRBV4-1
CANTGTESSYEQYF . TRBD1 TRBV2
CASTPVSNNNEQFF . . TRBV19
CASSFLPQAQGAEETQYF . TRBD1 TRBV5-1
CASSMGLQRWSTEAFF . . TRBV19
CASSLSTGGTTEAFF . TRBD1 TRBV27
CASSGGNTIYF many . TRBV7-9
CASLLQNEQFF . . TRBV7-8